The next 23 T cell receptor beta chains were all read from a single sample in a study of cytomegalovirus exposure and HLA in healthy donors (dated by TCRdb to about 2017). The receptor library was made with the immunoSEQ multiplex PCR assay. A mixture of 60 forward primers for TCR Vbeta segments and 13 reverse primers for TCR Jbeta segments was used in the multiplex PCR. In TCRdb, the immuneACCESS table is reduced to in-frame sequences with V and J assigned. These tables do not hold every clone; where another copy was compared, an unresolved V gene accounts for under half, and the others remain unexplained. The table for this sample lists 90,000 to 120,000 clones; approximately 81% of them were counted only once. The top ten constitute approximately 2.1% of the sample. Sequenced input: PBMCs. The receptors were gathered from a man younger than 45 in good health and CMV-seronegative.

V gene TRBV4-2 combines with J gene TRBJ2-6; D perhaps matches TRBD1 (7 bases). The V gene lost 0 bases and the J gene lost 0 bases, with 15 bases spanning the gap. Per germline, CDR1 LGHNA and CDR2 YNFKEQ. This CDR3 spans 19 amino acids. Here the CDR3 reads CASSQDQGGVLSGANVLTF. The CDR3 DNA follows: TGTGCCAGCAGCCAAGATCAGGGGGGCGTGCTCTCTGGGGCCAACGTCCTGACTTTC.

This chain uses TRBV9 with TRBJ2-7; 9 bases fit TRBD2. The CDR3 has 15 amino acids. Losses at the gene ends were 0 bases for V and 7 bases for J; bases not matched to a gene: 8. CDR1 is SGDLS, CDR2 YYNGEE, per germline. In DNA, the CDR3 is TGTGCCAGCAGCGTAGGCCTTAGCGGGAGCCTTGAGCAGTACTTC. It translates to CASSVGLSGSLEQYF. Together with reference TRBV9 and TRBJ2-7, the CDR3 gives the full variable domain: DSGVTQTPKHLITATGQRVTLRCSPRSGDLSVYWYQQSLDQGLQFLIQYYNGEERAKGNILERFSAQQFPDLHSELNLSSLELGDSALYFCASSVGLSGSLEQYFGPGTRLTVT.

This chain joins TRBV30 and TRBJ2-3, with TRBD2 matching over 12 bases. The V segment lost 5 bases and the J segment 4 bases; nucleotides outside the gene matches: 13. The germline V gene has CDR1 GTSNPN and CDR2 SVGIG (reference sequence). The CDR3 sequence is 17 residues long. CDR3: CAWGVRRTSGIPDTQYF. CDR3 sequence (DNA): TGTGCCTGGGGGGTCCGAAGGACTAGCGGGATCCCAGATACGCAGTATTTT.

V usage is TRBV9 and J usage is TRBJ2-3, with D maybe TRBD1 (5 bases). Germline-derived CDR1 and CDR2 are SGDLS and YYNGEE. This CDR3 has 16 amino acids. Trimming left V 3 bases short and J 4 bases short, with 18 bases between. The CDR3 reads CASSGPGASPADTQYF. CDR3 DNA sequence: TGTGCCAGCAGCGGTCCTGGGGCCTCCCCCGCAGATACGCAGTATTTT.

This chain joins TRBV27 and TRBJ2-7; TRBD1 is a possible D gene (6 bases). V was shortened by 10 bases and J by 5 bases, with 18 bases between the two germline ends. Germline CDR1 and CDR2: MNHEY and SMNVEV (reference sequence). CDR3 length equals 13 residues. Written as DNA, the CDR3 is TGTGCCAACAAACAGGGTAGTGTCCACGAGCAGTACTTC. Protein product: CANKQGSVHEQYF.

J is TRBJ1-2 and V is TRBV27; 10 bases align to TRBD1. In germline, CDR1 is MNHEY, CDR2 SMNVEV (reference sequence). The CDR3 loop spans 14 amino acids. V trimming: 8 bases; J trimming: 7 bases; junction bases outside the gene matches: 10. In DNA form, the CDR3 reads TGTGCCAGCGGACCGAGGGACAGGGGTGCTGGCTACACCTTC. Amino acids: CASGPRDRGAGYTF.

V and J are TRBV30 and TRBJ2-7; 9 nucleotides line up with TRBD2. The germline CDR1 and CDR2 sequences are GTSNPN and SVGIG (reference sequence). V lost 0 bases, J lost 3 bases, and 9 bases stayed unmatched. The CDR3 sequence is 16 residues long. This CDR3 is CAWSVPWRGGLYEQYF. The DNA of the CDR3 is TGTGCCTGGAGTGTACCTTGGCGGGGGGGCCTCTACGAGCAGTACTTC.

This chain joins TRBV6-1 and TRBJ2-5, with D unresolved. Germline values: CDR1 MNHNS, CDR2 SASEGT. Trimming took 3 bases from V and 7 from J, leaving 3 bases between them. This CDR3 region has 10 residues. The CDR3 nucleotides are TGTGCCAGCAGTGAGAGGACCCAGTACTTC. Translating gives CASSERTQYF.

V gene TRBV7-8 combines with J gene TRBJ1-1; D gene uncertain. The germline V gene encodes CDR1 SGHVS and CDR2 FQNEAQ. The CDR3 extends over 16 amino acids. Trimming pared 0 bases from V and 1 base from J, leaving 12 bases between. The chain's CDR3 is CASSLATNEPNTEAFF. For the CDR3, the DNA is TGTGCCAGCAGCTTAGCGACAAACGAGCCGAACACTGAAGCTTTCTTT.

The V gene is TRBV4-1, the J gene TRBJ2-2, with 12 bases matching TRBD1. The CDR3 is made up of 16 amino acids. Per germline, CDR1 MGHRA and CDR2 YSYEKL. V shed 5 bases, J shed 4 bases, and the junction held 5 bases outside the gene matches. The CDR3 DNA reads TGCGCCAGCAGCGGCCGGGACAGGGGGCCCACCGGGGAGCTGTTTTTT. Translating it yields CASSGRDRGPTGELFF.

This chain uses TRBV7-8 with TRBJ1-2, with D perhaps TRBD1 (6 bases). CDR1 and CDR2 (germline): SGHVS, FQNEAQ. Between the trimmed V and J ends, which lost 5 bases and 4 bases, there was a span of 11 bases. This CDR3 spans 13 amino acids. CDR3 DNA sequence: TGTGCCAGCAGCCCTGGACAGCTCTATGGCTACACCTTC. Translation: CASSPGQLYGYTF.

V is TRBV6-5 and J is TRBJ1-2; no clear D gene. Trimming stripped 8 bases from V and 2 bases from J, with 12 bases between. From germline, CDR1 is MNHEY and CDR2 SVGAGI. CDR3 length equals 13 residues. The CDR3 bases are TGTGCCAGCGCCCTACAGCTAAACTATGGCTACACCTTC. Residues: CASALQLNYGYTF.

The chain is built from TRBV29-1 and TRBJ2-1, with 7 positions matching TRBD1. This CDR3 is built from 11 residues. V was pared by 7 bases and J by 4 bases, with 1 base of the junction left unmatched. Germline-derived CDR1 and CDR2 are SQVTM and ANQGSEA. For the CDR3, the DNA is TGCAGCGCAGGGGGTTACAATGAGCAGTTCTTC. Protein: CSAGGYNEQFF.

The J gene is TRBJ2-1, the V gene TRBV19; D is ambiguous. Trimming took 6 bases from V and 10 from J, leaving 13 bases between them. Germline V gene lookup returns CDR1 LNHDA and CDR2 SQIVND (reference sequence). This CDR3 spans 12 amino acids. This chain's CDR3 is CASRADGNEQFF. For the CDR3, the DNA is TGTGCCAGTAGGGCCGATGGTAACGAGCAGTTCTTC.

The rearrangement links TRBV10-2 to TRBJ1-1, with D possibly matching TRBD1 (5 bases). Germline loops: CDR1 WSHSY, CDR2 SAAADI. CDR3 length: 14 amino acids. Trimming left V 6 bases short and J 12 bases short, with 23 bases between. The CDR3 DNA reads as TGCGCCAGCAGGCAGCAGGGTGCTGGGGCTGGGTCTTTCTTT. Protein product: CASRQQGAGAGSFF.

This chain links TRBV11-3 with TRBJ2-1; 8 bases map to TRBD2. The germline CDR1 and CDR2 sequences are SGHNT and YENEEA. J was trimmed by 4 bases and V by 2 bases; bases with no gene match: 1. The CDR3 spans 14 residues. DNA of the CDR3: TGTGCCAGCAGCTTACGCGGGGGGTACAATGAGCAGTTCTTC. This sequence encodes CASSLRGGYNEQFF. Full variable domain (outside the CDR3, taken from reference TRBV11-3 and TRBJ2-1): EAGVVQSPRYKIIEKKQPVAFWCNPISGHNTLYWYLQNLGQGPELLIRYENEEAVDDSQLPKDRFSAERLKGVDSTLKIQPAELGDSAVYLCASSLRGGYNEQFFGPGTRLTVL.

The chain recombines TRBV6-5 with TRBJ1-1; weak D call: TRBD1 (5 bases). V lost 0 bases to trimming and J lost 6 bases, with 14 bases between them. From germline, CDR1 is MNHEY and CDR2 SVGAGI. The CDR3 runs 15 residues. CDR3 protein: CASSYSTQGSPEAFF. The CDR3 DNA reads TGTGCCAGCAGTTACTCGACGCAGGGATCCCCTGAAGCTTTCTTT.

The rearrangement links TRBV7-3 to TRBJ2-6, with D possibly TRBD1 on 6 matching bases. Trimming pared 5 bases from V and 2 bases from J, leaving 10 bases between. Germline CDR1 is SGHTA and CDR2 is FQGTGA. The CDR3 covers 15 residues. CDR3 bases: TGTGCCAGCAGCGCACAGGGCGCTGGGGCCAACGTCCTGACTTTC. Translating it yields CASSAQGAGANVLTF.

The V and J genes are TRBV6-1 and TRBJ1-5, with 7 bases lining up with TRBD1. CDR3 size: 15 residues. V shed 1 base, J shed 2 bases, and the junction held 2 bases outside the gene matches. In germline, CDR1 is MNHNS, CDR2 SASEGT. CDR3 bases: TGTGCCAGCAGTGAAGACAGGGGAGGCAATCAGCCCCAGCATTTT. Translated: CASSEDRGGNQPQHF.

V gene TRBV19 combines with J gene TRBJ2-3, with TRBD1 as a possible D gene (6 bases). Trimming removed 8 bases at V and 6 bases at J, with 18 bases between. Germline V gives CDR1 LNHDA, CDR2 SQIVND (reference sequence). The CDR3 sequence is 14 residues long. The CDR3 protein is CASGVQGQRDTQYF. CDR3 nucleotide sequence: TGTGCCAGTGGGGTTCAGGGGCAGAGGGATACGCAGTATTTT. Full variable domain (outside the CDR3, taken from reference TRBV19 and TRBJ2-3): DGGITQSPKYLFRKEGQNVTLSCEQNLNHDAMYWYRQDPGQGLRLIYYSQIVNDFQKGDIAEGYSVSREKKESFPLTVTSAQKNPTAFYLCASGVQGQRDTQYFGPGTRLTVL.

V is TRBV5-4 and J is TRBJ2-1; 8 bases are shared with TRBD2. Germline V gene data show CDR1 as SGHNT and CDR2 as YYREEE (reference sequence). The ends lost 1 base at V and 6 bases at J; junction bases unmatched: 9. The CDR3 consists of 16 residues. The CDR3 is CASSLSGRASGNEQFF. CDR3 DNA sequence: TGTGCCAGCAGCTTGTCCGGGAGGGCCAGTGGCAATGAGCAGTTCTTC. The whole variable domain, remainder taken from reference TRBV5-4 and TRBJ2-1, is ETGVTQSPTHLIKTRGQQVTLRCSSQSGHNTVSWYQQALGQGPQFIFQYYREEENGRGNFPPRFSGLQFPNYSSELNVNALELDDSALYLCASSLSGRASGNEQFFGPGTRLTVL.

A single count supports this clone. The rearrangement links TRBV18 to TRBJ1-5; D might be TRBD1 (5 bases). V lost 8 bases and J lost 7, with 21 bases in between. This CDR3 region has 15 residues. Germline loops: CDR1 KGHSH, CDR2 LQKENI. The CDR3, as DNA: TGTGCCAGCGGTTCCTCCGACGCTCGGGGGCAGCCCCAGCATTTT. This gives the protein CASGSSDARGQPQHF. Filled out from reference TRBV18 and TRBJ1-5, the complete variable domain reads NAGVMQNPRHLVRRRGQEARLRCSPMKGHSHVYWYRQLPEEGLKFMVYLQKENIIDESGMPKERFSAEFPKEGPSILRIQQVVRGDSAAYFCASGSSDARGQPQHFGDGTRLSIL.

The rearrangement uses TRBV9 and TRBJ1-2, with TRBD1 identical over 11 bases. From germline, CDR1 is SGDLS and CDR2 YYNGEE. CDR3 size: 15 residues. J was trimmed by 6 bases and V by 0 bases; bases with no gene match: 4. Here the CDR3 DNA reads TGTGCCAGCAGCGTAGGGGGGACAGGGGGTGATGGCTACACCTTC. This codes for CASSVGGTGGDGYTF.